The 10 T cell receptor beta chains reported below all come from one sample, sequenced in a study of OX40 agonist ivuxolimab in advanced cancers. The protocol was immunoSEQ multiplex PCR, while the TCRdb copy is restricted to in-frame clones and leaves out a portion. Among tens of thousands of clones, 84% were seen once, and the ten largest hold approximately 4.6%. The sample consisted of CD4+ or CD8+ T cells sorted from blood, taken in a trial of the OX40 agonist ivuxolimab. The source is an adult with an advanced solid tumor such as melanoma, head and neck, liver or kidney cancer.

The chain combines TRBV6-5 with TRBJ2-7; no reliable D call. The CDR3 consists of 14 residues. V was cut by 0 bases and J by 2 bases, with 8 bases left in between. CDR1 is MNHEY, CDR2 SVGAGI, per germline. CDR3 protein: CASSYSPGTYEQYF. In DNA form, the CDR3 reads TGTGCCAGCAGTTACTCCCCGGGTACCTACGAGCAGTACTTC.

This clone was detected only once. The V call is TRBV29-1, the J call TRBJ2-1, with TRBD1 as a possible D gene (6 bases). This CDR3 has 13 amino acids. CDR1 and CDR2 (germline): SQVTM, ANQGSEA. Trimming left V 6 bases short and J 4 bases short, with 13 bases between. This chain's CDR3 is CSVGHSTYNEQFF. Here the CDR3 DNA reads TGCAGCGTGGGACACTCTACTTACAATGAGCAGTTCTTC.

J is TRBJ1-1 and V is TRBV6-5; D unresolved. CDR1 and CDR2 from the germline V gene are MNHEY and SVGAGI. This CDR3 is 15 amino acids long. CDR3 protein: CATWKQITLNTEAFF. For the CDR3, the DNA is TGTGCGACATGGAAACAGATTACCCTGAACACTGAAGCTTTCTTT.

Here the CDR3 reads CASSSPGVQYF. DNA for the CDR3: TGTGCCAGCAGTTCTCCAGGGGTCCAGTACTTC. The rearrangement joins TRBV6-1 to TRBJ2-5, with D possibly matching TRBD1 (6 bases). Germline values: CDR1 MNHNS, CDR2 SASEGT. Trimming stripped 5 bases from V and 10 bases from J, with 11 bases between. This CDR3 is 11 amino acids long.

This chain links TRBV7-3 with TRBJ2-3; weak D call: TRBD2 (5 bases). From germline, CDR1 is SGHTA and CDR2 FQGTGA. The V gene lost 5 bases and the J gene lost 5 bases, with 14 bases spanning the gap. The CDR3 extends over 14 amino acids. CDR3 sequence: CASSNDNGGDTQYF. CDR3 DNA: TGTGCCAGCAGCAACGATAATGGAGGAGATACGCAGTATTTT.

The rearrangement links TRBV12-5 to TRBJ2-2; 9 bases match TRBD1. This CDR3 is built from 15 residues. Looked up from germline, CDR1 is LGHNT and CDR2 is FRNRAP. V trimming: 6 bases; J trimming: 5 bases; junction bases outside the gene matches: 7. CDR3 residues: CASGPDRGWTGELFF. The CDR3 DNA reads TGTGCTAGTGGCCCCGACAGGGGGTGGACCGGGGAGCTGTTTTTT.

This rearrangement joins TRBV19 to TRBJ2-7, with 13 bases fitting TRBD2. Germline-derived CDR1 and CDR2 are LNHDA and SQIVND (reference sequence). With 6 bases clipped from V and 3 bases from J, the junction kept 2 bases outside the gene matches. The CDR3 consists of 14 residues. The CDR3 region is CASRGLAGNYEQYF. The CDR3 DNA reads TGTGCCAGTAGGGGACTAGCGGGGAACTACGAGCAGTACTTC. Variable domain in full (rest from reference TRBV19 and TRBJ2-7): DGGITQSPKYLFRKEGQNVTLSCEQNLNHDAMYWYRQDPGQGLRLIYYSQIVNDFQKGDIAEGYSVSREKKESFPLTVTSAQKNPTAFYLCASRGLAGNYEQYFGPGTRLTVT.

The gene calls are TRBV7-2 and TRBJ2-5, with D perhaps matching TRBD1 (5 bases). The CDR3 runs to 15 residues. Per germline, CDR1 SGHTA and CDR2 FQGNSA. V was shortened by 6 bases and J by 0 bases, with 14 bases between the two germline ends. The CDR3 region has the DNA TGTGCCAGCAGACCGGACACCTCCTACCAAGAGACCCAGTACTTC. As protein: CASRPDTSYQETQYF.

This chain uses TRBV6-1 with TRBJ1-1; TRBD1 is a possible D gene (5 bases). Trimming left V 5 bases short and J 1 base short, with 11 bases between. The length of the CDR3 is 14 residues. Germline V CDR1 and CDR2: MNHNS, SASEGT. DNA of the CDR3: TGTGCCAGCAGTCCAGAAAGGGGGAACACTGAAGCTTTCTTT. Protein product: CASSPERGNTEAFF.

This chain links TRBV7-4 with TRBJ2-1; 7 bases fit TRBD2. J was trimmed by 9 bases and V by 1 base; bases with no gene match: 9. Per the germline V gene, CDR1 is SGHVT and CDR2 is SQSDAQ. The CDR3 extends over 15 amino acids. Here the CDR3 DNA reads TGTGCCAGCAGCTTAGGGTTCAAGCGGGACTGTGAGCAGTTCTTC. It translates to CASSLGFKRDCEQFF. Complete variable domain (other parts from reference TRBV7-4 and TRBJ2-1): GAGVSQSPRYKVAKRGRDVALRCDSISGHVTLYWYRQTLGQGSEVLTYSQSDAQRDKSGRPSGRFSAERPERSVSTLKIQRTEQGDSAVYLCASSLGFKRDCEQFFGPGTRLTVL.